Detailed here is one T cell receptor (beta chain). Assay: immunoSEQ multiplex PCR; the TCRdb copy retains only in-frame clones and omits some. The sample holds about 150,000 clones; around 88% are singletons and the top ten take less than 2%. This record comes from a study of control samples from healthy donors and cancer patients. Germline CDR1 is SNHLY and CDR2 is FYNNEI. V dropped 2 bases and J dropped 3 bases, with 7 bases sitting between them. CDR3 length: 14 amino acids. Material for sequencing was blood. The V and J genes are TRBV2 and TRBJ2-2, with D uncertain. This receptor was taken from a man aged 18 to 29 in good health. CDR3 DNA sequence: TGTGCCAGCAGTGAACACGGATACACCGGGGAGCTGTTTTTT. Its protein product is CASSEHGYTGELFF.